The 7 T cell receptor beta chains in this list originate from one sample, sequenced in a study of blood T cell repertoires in COVID-19. The table came from immunoSEQ multiplex PCR; TCRdb's copy has only in-frame clones and leaves some out. The repertoire holds some 220,000 clones, less than 90% seen once, with roughly 2.5% in the top ten. Material: PBMCs or T cells enriched from blood (not recorded which). These receptors were obtained from a woman aged 25-40 years who had recovered from COVID-19.

This clone occurred once. The genes are TRBV27 and TRBJ2-2; weak D call: TRBD2 (7 bases). The CDR3 consists of 15 residues. Germline CDR1 is MNHEY and CDR2 is SMNVEV (reference sequence). Trimming pared 3 bases from V and 2 bases from J, leaving 10 bases between. CDR3 protein: CASSLRGPNTGELFF. The CDR3, as DNA: TGTGCCAGCAGTTTGCGGGGGCCTAACACCGGGGAGCTGTTTTTT.

This clone was observed once. V is TRBV3-1 (or the pseudogene TRBV3-2) and J is TRBJ2-3; maybe TRBD2 (7 bases). The V end lost 8 bases, the J end lost 2 bases, and 14 bases lay between the germline ends. The V gene's germline CDR1 is LGHDT and CDR2 YNNKEL (reference sequence). CDR3 length: 14 residues. The CDR3 coding sequence is TGTGCCAGCCATAAGGGGGGGACCACAGATACGCAGTATTTT. Encoded protein: CASHKGGTTDTQYF.

This chain connects TRBV4-1 to TRBJ2-5; possibly TRBD2 for D (6 bases). The CDR3 has 16 residues. Germline CDR1 reads MGHRA; CDR2 reads YSYEKL. V gave up 6 bases and J gave up 2 bases, with 19 bases separating them. The CDR3 bases are TGCGCCAGCAGATACACCGCCGGGAGTAGGCAAGAGACCCAGTACTTC. Translating it yields CASRYTAGSRQETQYF.

The chain has TRBV7-8 and TRBJ1-3; the D is unclear. CDR3 length: 15 residues. Per the germline V gene, CDR1 is SGHVS and CDR2 is FQNEAQ. The ends were cut back, 1 base at V and 0 bases at J, with 7 bases in the middle. The CDR3 DNA follows: TGTGCCAGCAGCTTAGATGGCCTCTCTGGAAACACCATATATTTT. Protein product: CASSLDGLSGNTIYF.

V gene TRBV27 combines with J gene TRBJ1-2, with 7 bases matching TRBD1. V trimming: 3 bases; J trimming: 4 bases; junction bases outside the gene matches: 8. CDR1 is MNHEY and CDR2 is SMNVEV in the germline V gene (reference sequence). There are 15 residues in the CDR3. The CDR3 DNA reads TGTGCCAGCAGTTTCCAGGGGGTAACGGTCTATGGCTACACCTTC. It codes for CASSFQGVTVYGYTF.

This chain connects TRBV7-9 to TRBJ1-4, with D perhaps matching TRBD1 (5 bases). CDR3 length equals 14 residues. Germline-derived CDR1 and CDR2 are SEHNR and FQNEAQ (reference sequence). V lost 5 bases, J lost 8 bases, and 15 bases lay in between. For the CDR3, the DNA is TGTGCCAGCAGCCACCAGGGAGGTCGAGAAAAACTGTTTTTT. Its translation is CASSHQGGREKLFF.

The CDR3 reads CASSQDTVGELFF. The CDR3 DNA reads as TGCGCCAGCAGCCAGGACACTGTGGGGGAGCTGTTTTTT. The rearrangement links TRBV5-1 to TRBJ2-2; possible D gene TRBD1, 5 bases. Looked up from germline, CDR1 is SGHRS and CDR2 is YFSETQ. There are 13 residues in the CDR3. V was pared by 4 bases and J by 8 bases, with 12 bases between.